This T cell receptor beta chain was sequenced in a study of CD8 T cells in ankylosing spondylitis. Notes on the study in general: One TCR beta motif, made up of eight highly homologous variants, appeared characteristic of ankylosing spondylitis blood.

The germline V gene has CDR1 LNHDA and CDR2 SQIVND (reference sequence). This CDR3 contains 14 residues. V lost 3 bases and J lost 6; bases outside the gene matches: 3. Note on this clonotype: Antigen unknown.

TCRdb reprocessed the 5' RACE reads with MiXCR, giving one entry per CDR3 protein. The data show about 800,000 distinct CDR3 sequences, about 11% seen once. The sequencing sample was made of blood, either unsorted or a sorted T cell fraction (not recorded which). The clonotype comes from a male donor with ankylosing spondylitis. The chain uses TRBV19 and TRBJ1-5; TRBD1 matches at 9 bases. DNA of the CDR3: TGTGCCAGTAGTATTACAGGGGGCTGTCAGCCCCAGCATTTT. As protein: CASSITGGCQPQHF.